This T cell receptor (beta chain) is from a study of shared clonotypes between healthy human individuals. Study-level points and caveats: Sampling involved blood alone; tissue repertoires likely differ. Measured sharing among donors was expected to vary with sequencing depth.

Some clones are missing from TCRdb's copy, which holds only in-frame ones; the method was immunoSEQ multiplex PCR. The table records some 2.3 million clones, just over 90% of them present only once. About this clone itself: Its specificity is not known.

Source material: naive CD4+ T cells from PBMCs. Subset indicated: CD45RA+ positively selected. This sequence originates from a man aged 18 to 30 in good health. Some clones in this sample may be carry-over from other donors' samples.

CDR3 DNA sequence: TGTGCCAGTAGACTCTCTTCTAGGGCCGAGCAGTACTTC. This sequence encodes CASRLSSRAEQYF. The chain uses TRBV19 and TRBJ2-7; no definite D call. Trimming removed 6 bases from V and 6 bases from J, with 15 bases in between. This CDR3 has 13 residues. CDR1 and CDR2 from the germline V gene are LNHDA and SQIVND (reference sequence). The variable domain in full, completed from reference TRBV19 and TRBJ2-7, reads DGGITQSPKYLFRKEGQNVTLSCEQNLNHDAMYWYRQDPGQGLRLIYYSQIVNDFQKGDIAEGYSVSREKKESFPLTVTSAQKNPTAFYLCASRLSSRAEQYFGPGTRLTVT.